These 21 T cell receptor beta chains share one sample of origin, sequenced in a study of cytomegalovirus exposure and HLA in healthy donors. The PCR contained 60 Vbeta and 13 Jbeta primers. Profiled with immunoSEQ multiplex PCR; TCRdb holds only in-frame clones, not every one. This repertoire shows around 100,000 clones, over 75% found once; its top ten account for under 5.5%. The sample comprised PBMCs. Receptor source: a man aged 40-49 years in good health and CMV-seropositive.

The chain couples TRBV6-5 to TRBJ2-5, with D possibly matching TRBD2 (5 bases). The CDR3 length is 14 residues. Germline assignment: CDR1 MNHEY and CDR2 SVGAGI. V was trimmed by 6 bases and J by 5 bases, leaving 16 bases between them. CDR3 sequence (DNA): TGTGCCAGCAGCGGAGGACGGTCTTGGGAGACCCAGTACTTC. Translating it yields CASSGGRSWETQYF.

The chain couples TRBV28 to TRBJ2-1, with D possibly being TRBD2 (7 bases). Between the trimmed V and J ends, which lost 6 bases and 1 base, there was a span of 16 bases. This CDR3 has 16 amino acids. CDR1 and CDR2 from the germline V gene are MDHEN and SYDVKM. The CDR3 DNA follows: TGTGCCAGCAGCCCCCCGGCGGGGGCTTCCTACAATGAGCAGTTCTTC. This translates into CASSPPAGASYNEQFF.

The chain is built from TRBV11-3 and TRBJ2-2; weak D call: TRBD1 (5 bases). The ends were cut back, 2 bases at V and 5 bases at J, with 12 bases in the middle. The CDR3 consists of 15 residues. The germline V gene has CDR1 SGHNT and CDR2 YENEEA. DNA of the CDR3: TGTGCCAGCAGCTTATGGGGCGACAAGACCGGGGAGCTGTTTTTT. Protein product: CASSLWGDKTGELFF.

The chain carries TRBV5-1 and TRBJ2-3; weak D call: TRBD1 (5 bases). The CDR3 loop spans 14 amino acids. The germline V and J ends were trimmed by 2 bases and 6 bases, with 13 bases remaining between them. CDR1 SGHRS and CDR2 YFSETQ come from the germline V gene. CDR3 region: CASSFAQDGDTQYF. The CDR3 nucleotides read TGCGCCAGCAGCTTTGCACAGGATGGGGATACGCAGTATTTT.

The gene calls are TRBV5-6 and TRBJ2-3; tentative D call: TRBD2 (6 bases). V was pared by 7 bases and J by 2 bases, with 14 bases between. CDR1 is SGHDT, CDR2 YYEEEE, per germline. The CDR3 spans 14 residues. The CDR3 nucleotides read TGTGCCAGCGCCGGGGGAGCCCACACAGATACGCAGTATTTT. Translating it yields CASAGGAHTDTQYF.

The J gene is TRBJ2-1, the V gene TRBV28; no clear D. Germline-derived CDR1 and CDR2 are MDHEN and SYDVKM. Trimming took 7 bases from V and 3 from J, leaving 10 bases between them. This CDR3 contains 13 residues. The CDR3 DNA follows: TGTGCCAGCACAAGACACGACTACAATGAGCAGTTCTTC. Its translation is CASTRHDYNEQFF.

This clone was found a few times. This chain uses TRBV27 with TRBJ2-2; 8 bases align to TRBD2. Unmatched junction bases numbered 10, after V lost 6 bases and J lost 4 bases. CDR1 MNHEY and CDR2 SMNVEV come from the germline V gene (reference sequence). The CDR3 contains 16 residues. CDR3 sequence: CASSTKAGGSTGELFF. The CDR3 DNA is TGTGCCAGCAGCACCAAGGCGGGGGGCAGCACCGGGGAGCTGTTTTTT.

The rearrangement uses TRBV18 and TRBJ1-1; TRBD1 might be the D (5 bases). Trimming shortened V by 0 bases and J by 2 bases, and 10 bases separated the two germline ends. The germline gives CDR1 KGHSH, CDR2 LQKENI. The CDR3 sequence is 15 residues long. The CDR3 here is CASSPPGQLNTEAFF. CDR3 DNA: TGTGCCAGCTCACCACCGGGGCAGCTTAACACTGAAGCTTTCTTT.

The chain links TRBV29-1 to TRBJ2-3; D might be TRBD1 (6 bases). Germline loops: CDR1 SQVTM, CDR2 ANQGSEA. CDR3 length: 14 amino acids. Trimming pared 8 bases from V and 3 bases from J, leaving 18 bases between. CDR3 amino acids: CSIRTEQGTDTQYF. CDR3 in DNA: TGCAGCATCCGGACTGAACAGGGTACAGATACGCAGTATTTT.

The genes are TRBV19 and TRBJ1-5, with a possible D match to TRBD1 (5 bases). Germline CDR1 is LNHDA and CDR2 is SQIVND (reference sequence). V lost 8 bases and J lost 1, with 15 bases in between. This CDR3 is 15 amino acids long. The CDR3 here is CASRFGGRSNQPQHF. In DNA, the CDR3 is TGTGCCAGTCGATTCGGGGGAAGGAGCAATCAGCCCCAGCATTTT.

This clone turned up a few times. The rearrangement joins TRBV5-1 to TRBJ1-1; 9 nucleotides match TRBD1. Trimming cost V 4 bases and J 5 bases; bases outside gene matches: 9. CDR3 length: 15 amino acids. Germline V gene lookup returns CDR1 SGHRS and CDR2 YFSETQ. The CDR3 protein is CASSLGQGQGTEAFF. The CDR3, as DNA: TGCGCCAGCAGCCTGGGACAGGGTCAGGGAACTGAAGCTTTCTTT.

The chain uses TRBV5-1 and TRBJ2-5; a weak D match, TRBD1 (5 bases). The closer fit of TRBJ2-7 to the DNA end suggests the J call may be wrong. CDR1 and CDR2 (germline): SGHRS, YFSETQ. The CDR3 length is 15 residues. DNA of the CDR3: TGCGCCAGCAGGGAAGGGGCAGGGATATACTACGAGCAGTACTTC. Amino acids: CASREGAGIYYEQYF.

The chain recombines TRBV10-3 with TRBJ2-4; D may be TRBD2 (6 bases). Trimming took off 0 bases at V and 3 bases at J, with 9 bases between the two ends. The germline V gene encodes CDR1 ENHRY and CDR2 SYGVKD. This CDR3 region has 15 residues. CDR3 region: CAISESNGGKNIQYF. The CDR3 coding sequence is TGTGCCATCAGTGAGTCGAACGGGGGCAAAAACATTCAGTACTTC.

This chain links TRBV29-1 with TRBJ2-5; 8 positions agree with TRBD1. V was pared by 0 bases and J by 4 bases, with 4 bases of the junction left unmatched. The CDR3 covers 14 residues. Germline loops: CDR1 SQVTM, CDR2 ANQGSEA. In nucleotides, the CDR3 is TGCAGCGTTGAAGACCCGGGGACAGGAGAGACCCAGTACTTC. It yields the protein CSVEDPGTGETQYF.

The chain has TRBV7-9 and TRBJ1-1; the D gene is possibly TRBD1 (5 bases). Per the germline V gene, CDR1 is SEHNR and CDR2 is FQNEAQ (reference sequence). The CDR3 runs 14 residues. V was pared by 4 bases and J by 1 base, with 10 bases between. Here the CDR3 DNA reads TGTGCCAGCAGCTCCCGGGGGTCGAACACTGAAGCTTTCTTT. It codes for CASSSRGSNTEAFF.

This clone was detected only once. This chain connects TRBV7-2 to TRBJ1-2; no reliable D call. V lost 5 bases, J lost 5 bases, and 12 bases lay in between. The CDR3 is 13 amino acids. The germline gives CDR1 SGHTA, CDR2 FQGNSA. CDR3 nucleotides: TGTGCCAGCAGCCCGCACCACAGATATGGCTACACCTTC. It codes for CASSPHHRYGYTF.

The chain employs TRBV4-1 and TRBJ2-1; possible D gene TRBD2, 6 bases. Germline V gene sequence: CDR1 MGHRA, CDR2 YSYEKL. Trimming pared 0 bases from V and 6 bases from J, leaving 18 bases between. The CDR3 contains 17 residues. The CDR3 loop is CASSQDPKRVNSNEQFF. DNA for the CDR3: TGCGCCAGCAGCCAAGACCCGAAGCGGGTAAATTCCAATGAGCAGTTCTTC.

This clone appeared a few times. In DNA form, the CDR3 reads TGTGCCAGCAGGGCAGGGACTAGCGGGGTGACAGATACGCAGTATTTT. This sequence encodes CASRAGTSGVTDTQYF. The chain recombines TRBV27 with TRBJ2-3; 13 bases map to TRBD2. This CDR3 region has 16 residues. V lost 6 bases to trimming and J lost 3 bases; unmatched junction nucleotides: 6. Germline CDR1 is MNHEY and CDR2 is SMNVEV (reference sequence).

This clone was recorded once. CDR3 DNA: TGTGCCAGCTCCGCCGGGACAGCCTTCAGAGATACGCAGTATTTT. Translated, it gives CASSAGTAFRDTQYF. The V call is TRBV18, the J call TRBJ2-3, with TRBD1 matching 7 bases. Germline CDR1 KGHSH, CDR2 LQKENI. This CDR3 comprises 15 residues. The V gene end was trimmed by 6 bases and the J gene end by 5 bases; junction bases not matched to a gene: 11. Combining the CDR3 with reference TRBV18 and TRBJ2-3 gives the whole variable domain NAGVMQNPRHLVRRRGQEARLRCSPMKGHSHVYWYRQLPEEGLKFMVYLQKENIIDESGMPKERFSAEFPKEGPSILRIQQVVRGDSAAYFCASSAGTAFRDTQYFGPGTRLTVL.

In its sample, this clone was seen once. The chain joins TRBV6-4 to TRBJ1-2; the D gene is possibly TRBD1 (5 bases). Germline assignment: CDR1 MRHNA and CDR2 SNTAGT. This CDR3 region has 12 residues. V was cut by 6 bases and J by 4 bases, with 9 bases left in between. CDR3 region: CASRGGSYGYTF. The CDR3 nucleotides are TGTGCCAGCAGGGGGGGGTCCTATGGCTACACCTTC.

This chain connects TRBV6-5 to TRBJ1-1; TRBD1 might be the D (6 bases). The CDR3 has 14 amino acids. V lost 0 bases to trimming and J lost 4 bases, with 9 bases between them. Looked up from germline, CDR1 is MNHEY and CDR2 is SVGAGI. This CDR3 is CASSYSQGSTEAFF. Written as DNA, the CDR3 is TGTGCCAGCAGTTACTCGCAGGGGAGCACTGAAGCTTTCTTT.